Listed here are 17 T cell receptor beta chains from one sample, sequenced in a study of control samples from healthy donors and cancer patients. The method was immunoSEQ multiplex PCR; TCRdb's version includes in-frame clones alone and lacks a portion of them. Of fewer than 200,000 clones listed, 93% are singletons. The sample taken for sequencing was blood. The receptors originated from a woman aged 55 to 70 in good health.

This clone was observed a single time. The J gene is TRBJ2-5, the V gene TRBV19; D unclear. Looked up from germline, CDR1 is LNHDA and CDR2 is SQIVND (reference sequence). V was clipped by 4 bases and J by 4 bases, with 7 bases between them. The CDR3 is 12 residues long. CDR3 in amino acids: CASSSLRETQYF. For the CDR3, the DNA is TGTGCCAGTAGTAGTTTGAGAGAGACCCAGTACTTC.

V is TRBV5-6 and J is TRBJ2-3; 11 bases map to TRBD2. Per germline, CDR1 SGHDT and CDR2 YYEEEE. Trimming removed 3 bases from V and 1 base from J; junction bases left unmatched: 4. The CDR3 loop spans 16 amino acids. The CDR3, as DNA: TGTGCCAGCAGCTCTGCGACTAGCGGGGGCACAGATACGCAGTATTTT. It is translated as CASSSATSGGTDTQYF.

V and J are TRBV3-1 (or the pseudogene TRBV3-2) and TRBJ1-4, with D unclear. Trimming removed 0 bases from V and 6 bases from J, with 8 bases in between. Germline V lookup: CDR1 LGHDT, CDR2 YNNKEL (reference sequence). The CDR3 consists of 14 residues. Here the CDR3 reads CASSQEATYEKLFF. Written as DNA, the CDR3 is TGTGCCAGCAGCCAAGAGGCTACGTATGAAAAACTGTTTTTT.

The chain has TRBV30 and TRBJ1-1; D is unclear. Trimming shortened V by 8 bases and J by 2 bases, and 9 bases separated the two germline ends. Germline lookup yields CDR1 GTSNPN and CDR2 SVGIG (reference sequence). This CDR3 region has 11 residues. The CDR3 DNA sequence: TGTGCCGCACGGGTAAACACTGAAGCTTTCTTT. Translation: CAARVNTEAFF.

The V and J genes are TRBV5-6 and TRBJ2-1; TRBD1 is a possible D gene (5 bases). This CDR3 comprises 14 residues. Trimming took 1 base from V and 9 from J, leaving 14 bases between them. The germline V gene has CDR1 SGHDT and CDR2 YYEEEE. The CDR3 spells CASSLRTLNGEQFF. The CDR3 coding sequence is TGTGCCAGCAGCTTGCGGACATTGAATGGTGAGCAGTTCTTC.

This chain connects TRBV24-1 to TRBJ1-2, with D tentatively TRBD1 (6 bases). Germline V gene data show CDR1 as KGHDR and CDR2 as SFDVKD. Trimming shortened V by 10 bases and J by 4 bases, and 15 bases separated the two germline ends. There are 13 residues in the CDR3. The CDR3 spells CATSAGQSYGYTF. The CDR3 nucleotides read TGTGCCACGTCCGCAGGACAGAGCTATGGCTACACCTTC.

This chain joins TRBV6-5 and TRBJ1-4; perhaps TRBD1 as D (5 bases). The CDR3 runs to 13 residues. The germline V gene encodes CDR1 MNHEY and CDR2 SVGAGI. Between the trimmed V and J ends, which lost 4 bases and 8 bases, there was a span of 11 bases. The CDR3 here is CASSFLRGEKLFF. The CDR3 DNA sequence: TGTGCCAGCAGTTTCCTCCGGGGGGAAAAACTGTTTTTT.

The rearrangement uses TRBV5-1 and TRBJ1-1; no clear D gene. This CDR3 spans 13 amino acids. V was pared by 6 bases and J by 10 bases, with 19 bases between. Germline loops: CDR1 SGHRS, CDR2 YFSETQ. The CDR3 region is CASNSSGPGGAFF. The CDR3 coding sequence is TGCGCCAGCAACTCCTCGGGTCCTGGTGGAGCTTTCTTT.

J is TRBJ1-2 and V is TRBV6-2 or TRBV6-3; D is undetermined. This CDR3 comprises 11 residues. The ends were cut back, 2 bases at V and 5 bases at J, with 3 bases in the middle. Germline CDR1 reads MNHEY; CDR2 reads SVGEGT. Written as DNA, the CDR3 is TGTGCCAGCAGTTACATTTATGGCTACACCTTC. This sequence encodes CASSYIYGYTF.

V gene TRBV20-1 combines with J gene TRBJ1-2; no definite D call. The V and J ends lost 0 bases and 10 bases respectively, with 9 bases between them. Germline-derived CDR1 and CDR2 are DFQATT and SNEGSKA (reference sequence). This CDR3 contains 11 residues. This chain's CDR3 is CSAREGISYTF. The CDR3, as DNA: TGCAGTGCTAGAGAAGGGATATCCTACACCTTC.

J is TRBJ2-3 and V is TRBV11-1; no firm D call. V was pared by 6 bases and J by 6 bases, with 13 bases between. Germline CDR1 reads SGHAT; CDR2 reads FQDESV (reference sequence). This CDR3 is built from 13 residues. DNA for the CDR3: TGTGCCAGCAGTGATAATTTTGGGGATACGCAGTATTTT. Translated: CASSDNFGDTQYF. Based on the CDR3 plus reference TRBV11-1 and TRBJ2-3, the full variable domain is EAEVAQSPRYKITEKSQAVAFWCDPISGHATLYWYRQILGQGPELLVQFQDESVVDDSQLPKDRFSAERLKGVDSTLKIQPAELGDSAMYLCASSDNFGDTQYFGPGTRLTVL.

This chain links TRBV7-9 with TRBJ1-2; no clear D gene. This CDR3 contains 17 residues. The germline CDR1 and CDR2 sequences are SEHNR and FQNEAQ (reference sequence). Deletions cut 4 bases from V and 0 bases from J, with 18 bases between. The CDR3 region is CASSSTRLGVPNYGYTF. Here the CDR3 DNA reads TGTGCCAGCAGCTCCACACGACTTGGGGTTCCTAACTATGGCTACACCTTC.

The chain carries TRBV5-5 and TRBJ1-2, with TRBD1 matching 7 bases. This CDR3 contains 14 residues. V shed 7 bases and J 4 bases; nucleotides not matched to a gene: 10. The germline gives CDR1 SGHKS, CDR2 YYEKEE (reference sequence). CDR3 sequence (DNA): TGTGCCAGCCTCCCCCGCGCAGGGGGCTATGGCTACACCTTC. It encodes CASLPRAGGYGYTF.

As regards this clone: Other DNA variants within this sample encode the same CDR3. The chain combines TRBV5-1 with TRBJ1-2, with 7 bases identical to TRBD1. The CDR3 sequence is 13 residues long. V trimming: 4 bases; J trimming: 2 bases; junction bases outside the gene matches: 2. The germline CDR1 and CDR2 sequences are SGHRS and YFSETQ. In DNA, the CDR3 is TGCGCCAGCAGCCCACAGGGGAACTATGGCTACACCTTC. Protein product: CASSPQGNYGYTF.

The V gene is TRBV5-1, the J gene TRBJ1-3; D remains unclear. The germline V and J ends were trimmed by 0 bases and 2 bases, with 9 bases remaining between them. The CDR3 runs 15 residues. Germline assignment: CDR1 SGHRS and CDR2 YFSETQ. The CDR3 DNA is TGCGCCAGCAGCTTGGGACGAGACACTGGAAACACCATATATTTT. Amino acid sequence: CASSLGRDTGNTIYF.

This rearrangement joins TRBV5-5 to TRBJ2-2, with D possibly being TRBD2 (5 bases). With 4 bases removed from V and 0 bases from J, the gap between germline ends came to 7 bases. This CDR3 spans 14 amino acids. Germline assignment: CDR1 SGHKS and CDR2 YYEKEE (reference sequence). The CDR3 DNA reads as TGTGCCAGCAGCCGGGGTCCGAACACCGGGGAGCTGTTTTTT. This gives the protein CASSRGPNTGELFF.

This clone was seen just once. The rearrangement links TRBV5-1 to TRBJ1-1; TRBD1 aligns across 11 bases. Per germline, CDR1 SGHRS and CDR2 YFSETQ. V shed 3 bases and J 4 bases; nucleotides not matched to a gene: 2. The CDR3 has 14 residues. CDR3 loop: CASSSGTGGTEAFF. The CDR3 DNA reads as TGCGCCAGCAGCTCAGGGACAGGGGGCACTGAAGCTTTCTTT.